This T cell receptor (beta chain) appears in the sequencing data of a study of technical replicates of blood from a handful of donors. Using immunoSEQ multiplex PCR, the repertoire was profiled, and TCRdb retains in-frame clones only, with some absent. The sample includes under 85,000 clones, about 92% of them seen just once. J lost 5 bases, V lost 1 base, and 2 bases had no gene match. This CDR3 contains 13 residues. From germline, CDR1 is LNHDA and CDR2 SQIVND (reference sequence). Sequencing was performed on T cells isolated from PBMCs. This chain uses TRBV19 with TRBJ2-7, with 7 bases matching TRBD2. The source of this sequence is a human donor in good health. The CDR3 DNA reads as TGTGCCAGTAGTATAGGTCGGGAGGACGAGCAGTACTTC. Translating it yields CASSIGREDEQYF.